A selection of T cell receptor beta chains follows, all from one sample in a study of T cell responses to AZD1222 COVID-19 vaccine. TCRdb keeps only in-frame clones here, not all; method: immunoSEQ multiplex PCR. This table holds around 64,000 clones, under 90% found once. The starting material was peripheral blood, obtained 28 days after the second AZD1222 dose. These receptors originate from an adult who received the AZD1222 COVID-19 vaccine. Both conserved end residues are part of each CDR3. The D gene is left open where the match is weak. Size values are once, few and many counts, or a class for expanded clones, and some rows have none.

>TRBD2|TRBJ2-3|TRBV7-2|.
TGTGCCAGCAGCCCTTCCGAGCGGGGTACGCAGTATTTT
CASSPSERGTQYF
>TRBD1|TRBJ1-1|TRBV4-1|.
TGCGCCAGCAGCCAAGGGGTTGACAGGGCTGAAGCTTTCTTT
CASSQGVDRAEAFF
>.|TRBJ1-3|TRBV4-1|.
TGCGCCAGCAGCCATGGCCGGGCCTACTCTGGAAACACCATATATTTT
CASSHGRAYSGNTIYF
>TRBD1|TRBJ2-7|TRBV23-1|once
TGCGCCAGCCAGAAACAGGGGTCCCCCTACGAGCAGTACTTC
CASQKQGSPYEQYF
>TRBD2|TRBJ2-1|TRBV5-5|.
TGTGCCAGCAGCTGGACTCCCCGCGGGGGGGCCAATGAGCAGTTCTTC
CASSWTPRGGANEQFF
>.|TRBJ2-1|TRBV27|.
TGTGCCAGCACCCTACAGACAGGCGGGAATGAGCAGTTCTTC
CASTLQTGGNEQFF
>.|TRBJ1-5|TRBV12-2|.
TGTGCAAGTCGCTTCCCTGAGGGTATTAGGGGGTATCAGCCCCAGCATTTT
CASRFPEGIRGYQPQHF
>.|TRBJ1-1|TRBV30|few
TGTGCCTGGAGTCCTGACCTAGGGGACACTGAAGCTTTCTTT
CAWSPDLGDTEAFF
>.|TRBJ2-1|TRBV5-8|.
TGTGCCAGCAGCTTAAAGGGGATTAACAATGAGCAGTTCTTC
CASSLKGINNEQFF
>TRBD2|TRBJ2-1|TRBV12-5|.
TGTGCTAGTGCCTTGGGGGCTAGCGGGGAGAAGCAGTTCTTC
CASALGASGEKQFF
>TRBD1|TRBJ1-5|TRBV18|.
TGTGCCAGCTCGCCGAACAGGGGAGCGGAACAGCCCCAGCATTTT
CASSPNRGAEQPQHF
>.|TRBJ1-5|TRBV19|.
TGTGCCAGTAGTATAGCCCAGGGCAATCAGCCCCAGCATTTT
CASSIAQGNQPQHF
>.|TRBJ1-1|TRBV4-2|.
TGTGCCAGCAGCGCTACAGGGCTCACTGAAGCTTTCTTT
CASSATGLTEAFF
>TRBD2|TRBJ2-3|TRBV7-2|.
TGTGCCAGCAGCTCTAGCGGGCTCACAGATACGCAGTATTTT
CASSSSGLTDTQYF
>.|TRBJ1-5|TRBV27|.
TGTGCCAGCAGTTTATTGGCGCAGCAGCCCCAGCATTTT
CASSLLAQQPQHF
>.|TRBJ2-3|TRBV5-1|.
TGCGCCAGCAGCTACCAGGGTTCCACAGATACGCAGTATTTT
CASSYQGSTDTQYF